The 20 T cell receptor beta chains given below trace back to one sample, sequenced in a study of control samples from healthy donors and cancer patients. TCRdb's copy holds only in-frame clones and misses some; the assay was immunoSEQ multiplex PCR. The repertoire holds 75,000 to 100,000 clones, with around 80% as singletons. Sequenced sample: blood. The receptors were sampled from a man aged 60 to 75 in good health.

The chain carries TRBV28 and TRBJ2-1, with 7 bases aligning to TRBD1. Germline loops: CDR1 MDHEN, CDR2 SYDVKM. The trim removed 6 bases at V and 0 bases at J, leaving 5 bases unmatched. This CDR3 has 15 amino acids. CDR3 coding DNA: TGTGCCAGCAGCCGGGCAGGGGGCTCCTACAATGAGCAGTTCTTC. It translates to CASSRAGGSYNEQFF. Based on the CDR3 plus reference TRBV28 and TRBJ2-1, the full variable domain is DVKVTQSSRYLVKRTGEKVFLECVQDMDHENMFWYRQDPGLGLRLIYFSYDVKMKEKGDIPEGYSVSREKKERFSLILESASTNQTSMYLCASSRAGGSYNEQFFGPGTRLTVL.

This clone was recorded once. J is TRBJ2-5 and V is TRBV9; TRBD1 matches 7 bases. The CDR3 has 16 residues. The germline gives CDR1 SGDLS, CDR2 YYNGEE. Losses at the gene ends were 3 bases for V and 1 base for J; bases not matched to a gene: 9. In DNA, the CDR3 is TGTGCCAGCAGCGCCGAGGGGGCAACCAGCCAAGAGACCCAGTACTTC. As protein: CASSAEGATSQETQYF.

This chain uses TRBV2 with TRBJ1-4, with D unresolved. The CDR3 runs to 13 residues. Trimming left V 8 bases short and J 12 bases short, with 19 bases between. Germline loops: CDR1 SNHLY, CDR2 FYNNEI. Written as DNA, the CDR3 is TGTGCCAGCGGACCTTCCCAGGCGAACCAACTGTTTTTT. Protein product: CASGPSQANQLFF.

The sample holds a few counts of this clone. The chain employs TRBV14 and TRBJ1-6, with a possible D match to TRBD1 (5 bases). Germline loops: CDR1 SGHDN, CDR2 FVKESK. The V end was cut by 6 bases, the J end by 9 bases, with 15 bases between. This CDR3 spans 14 amino acids. This chain's CDR3 is CASSVVGVGSPLHF. The CDR3 DNA reads TGTGCCAGCAGTGTAGTGGGGGTTGGTTCACCCCTCCACTTT.

This clone was counted once. This chain uses TRBV2 with TRBJ1-2, with 8 positions matching TRBD1. V dropped 3 bases and J dropped 6; count of bases not matched to a gene: 12. This CDR3 region has 16 residues. CDR1 is SNHLY, CDR2 FYNNEI, per germline. Here the CDR3 DNA reads TGTGCCAGCAGTGAGGGGCCGACAGGGGCCCCCAATGGCTACACCTTC. Translated: CASSEGPTGAPNGYTF.

The rearrangement joins TRBV3-1 (or the pseudogene TRBV3-2) to TRBJ2-7, with D tentatively TRBD1 (5 bases). With 10 bases removed from V and 7 bases from J, the gap between germline ends came to 17 bases. This CDR3 is built from 12 residues. The germline CDR1 and CDR2 sequences are LGHDT and YNNKEL (reference sequence). This chain's CDR3 is CATQGILGEQYF. DNA of the CDR3: TGTGCCACCCAGGGCATCCTGGGGGAGCAGTACTTC.

The chain couples TRBV4-2 to TRBJ1-2, with D hard to call. Trimming took off 0 bases at V and 6 bases at J, with 8 bases between the two ends. Germline CDR1 LGHNA, CDR2 YNFKEQ. CDR3 length equals 13 residues. CDR3: CASSQEGRDGYTF. The CDR3 DNA follows: TGTGCCAGCAGCCAAGAAGGGAGGGATGGCTACACCTTC.

This clone has a single count. The chain joins TRBV9 to TRBJ2-3; D is undetermined. The germline V gene has CDR1 SGDLS and CDR2 YYNGEE. V was shortened by 3 bases and J by 0 bases, with 5 bases between the two germline ends. The CDR3 length is 13 residues. CDR3: CASSAPSTDTQYF. The CDR3 region has the DNA TGTGCCAGCAGCGCCCCCAGCACAGATACGCAGTATTTT.

The chain has TRBV11-1 and TRBJ2-5, with D perhaps TRBD1 (5 bases). The germline V and J ends were trimmed by 1 base and 0 bases, with 6 bases remaining between them. In germline, CDR1 is SGHAT, CDR2 FQDESV (reference sequence). This CDR3 has 14 residues. CDR3 loop: CASSLDRYQETQYF. Here the CDR3 DNA reads TGTGCCAGCAGCTTAGACAGGTACCAAGAGACCCAGTACTTC.

This sequence joins TRBV7-9 and TRBJ2-7; perhaps TRBD1 as D (5 bases). V lost 5 bases, J lost 6 bases, and 20 bases lay in between. CDR3 length: 15 residues. Looked up from germline, CDR1 is SEHNR and CDR2 is FQNEAQ (reference sequence). CDR3 sequence (DNA): TGTGCCAGCAGCCCACCGTTAGGGGAATCTGGCGAGCAGTACTTC. This sequence encodes CASSPPLGESGEQYF. The full variable domain, with the rest looked up from reference TRBV7-9 and TRBJ2-7, is DTGVSQNPRHKITKRGQNVTFRCDPISEHNRLYWYRQTLGQGPEFLTYFQNEAQLEKSRLLSDRFSAERPKGSFSTLEIQRTEQGDSAMYLCASSPPLGESGEQYFGPGTRLTVT.

V gene TRBV19 combines with J gene TRBJ2-7; D unclear. V was shortened by 2 bases and J by 6 bases, with 11 bases between the two germline ends. The CDR3 is 13 amino acids. Germline V lookup: CDR1 LNHDA, CDR2 SQIVND (reference sequence). CDR3 sequence reads: CASSIKGDLEQYF. In DNA, the CDR3 is TGTGCCAGTAGTATAAAGGGCGACCTCGAGCAGTACTTC.

J is TRBJ1-6 and V is TRBV13; no firm D call. The germline gives CDR1 PRHDT, CDR2 FYEKMQ (reference sequence). This CDR3 contains 16 residues. Trimming took off 5 bases at V and 0 bases at J, with 11 bases between the two ends. The CDR3 DNA is TGTGCCAGCAGCCACCGCACAAGCTCCTATAATTCACCCCTCCACTTT. Its translation is CASSHRTSSYNSPLHF.

The chain couples TRBV7-9 to TRBJ1-5; D possibly corresponds to TRBD1 (5 bases). The CDR3 loop spans 15 amino acids. Trimming took off 1 base at V and 3 bases at J, with 10 bases between the two ends. Germline CDR1 and CDR2: SEHNR and FQNEAQ (reference sequence). The CDR3 is CASSLGDVPNQPQHF. As DNA, the CDR3 is TGTGCCAGCAGCTTAGGGGACGTACCCAATCAGCCCCAGCATTTT.

The CDR3 DNA sequence: TGTGCCAGCAGCGTAGACCCAGGGGGGGCCTCCTACGAGCAGTACTTC. Translating it yields CASSVDPGGASYEQYF. The chain carries TRBV9 and TRBJ2-7, with D perhaps assigned TRBD1 or TRBD2 (7 bases each). The germline V gene has CDR1 SGDLS and CDR2 YYNGEE. This CDR3 has 16 residues. Trimming shortened V by 0 bases and J by 0 bases, and 13 bases separated the two germline ends.

The chain joins TRBV6-5 to TRBJ2-1; 12 bases line up with TRBD2. Germline CDR1 reads MNHEY; CDR2 reads SVGAGI. Trimming took 6 bases from V and 8 from J; bases not matched to a gene: 8. The CDR3 is 15 residues long. This CDR3 reads CASSRTSGAVDEQFF. The CDR3 nucleotides are TGTGCCAGCAGCCGGACTAGCGGGGCCGTGGATGAGCAGTTCTTC.

The chain combines TRBV30 with TRBJ2-1, with unresolved D. CDR1 GTSNPN and CDR2 SVGIG come from the germline V gene (reference sequence). This CDR3 contains 15 residues. V was pared by 2 bases and J by 9 bases, with 20 bases between. CDR3 nucleotide sequence: TGTGCCTGGAGTCCCCCCTCCCCATTATGGGGTGAGCAGTTCTTC. This codes for CAWSPPSPLWGEQFF. Looking up the rest from reference TRBV30 and TRBJ2-1 gives the full variable domain: SQTIHQWPATLVQPVGSPLSLECTVEGTSNPNLYWYRQAAGRGLQLLFYSVGIGQISSEVPQNLSASRPQDRQFILSSKKLLLSDSGFYLCAWSPPSPLWGEQFFGPGTRLTVL.

This sequence joins TRBV9 and TRBJ2-1, with 8 bases that match TRBD1. The CDR3 length is 17 residues. The V gene end was trimmed by 2 bases and the J gene end by 0 bases; junction bases not matched to a gene: 7. The germline V gene has CDR1 SGDLS and CDR2 YYNGEE. The CDR3 loop is CASSVGQGLSSYNEQFF. The CDR3 DNA follows: TGTGCCAGCAGCGTTGGACAGGGTTTAAGCTCCTACAATGAGCAGTTCTTC.

V usage is TRBV7-8 and J usage is TRBJ1-4, with 8 bases identical to TRBD1. This CDR3 is 17 amino acids long. CDR1 and CDR2 (germline): SGHVS, FQNEAQ. V shed 5 bases, J shed 2 bases, and the junction held 10 bases outside the gene matches. CDR3 coding DNA: TGTGCCAGCAGCCGTAAAATCAGGGGGCTGACTAATGAAAAACTGTTTTTT. This codes for CASSRKIRGLTNEKLFF.

This clone was observed once. This chain links TRBV19 with TRBJ1-6; TRBD1 matches at 9 bases. CDR3 length equals 15 residues. Per germline, CDR1 LNHDA and CDR2 SQIVND (reference sequence). With V trimmed by 4 bases and J by 8 bases, 6 bases remained unmatched. The CDR3 sequence is CASSTLTGGDSPLHF. CDR3 coding DNA: TGTGCCAGTAGTACCCTGACAGGGGGAGATTCACCCCTCCACTTT.

The V call is TRBV2, the J call TRBJ2-7, with D unclear. V gave up 6 bases and J gave up 3 bases, with 12 bases separating them. Germline CDR1 and CDR2: SNHLY and FYNNEI. The CDR3 contains 13 residues. CDR3 protein: CASSMVKNYEQYF. Written as DNA, the CDR3 is TGTGCCAGCAGCATGGTCAAAAACTACGAGCAGTACTTC.